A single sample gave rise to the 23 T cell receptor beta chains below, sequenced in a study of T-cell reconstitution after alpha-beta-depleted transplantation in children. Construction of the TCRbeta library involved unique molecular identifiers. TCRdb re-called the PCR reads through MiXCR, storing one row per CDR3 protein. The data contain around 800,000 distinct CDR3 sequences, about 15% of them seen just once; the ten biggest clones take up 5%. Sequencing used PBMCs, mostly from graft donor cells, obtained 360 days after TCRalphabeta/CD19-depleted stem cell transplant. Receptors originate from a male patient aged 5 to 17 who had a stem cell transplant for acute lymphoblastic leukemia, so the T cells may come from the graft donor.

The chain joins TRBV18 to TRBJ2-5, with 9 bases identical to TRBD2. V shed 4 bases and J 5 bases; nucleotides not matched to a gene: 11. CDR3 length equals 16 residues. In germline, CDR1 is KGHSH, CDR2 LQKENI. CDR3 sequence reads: CASSLLAGVSWETQYF. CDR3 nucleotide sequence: TGTGCCAGCTCACTCTTAGCGGGAGTCTCCTGGGAGACCCAGTACTTC.

The CDR3 loop is CASSPGTATEKLFF. The CDR3 DNA is TGCGCCAGCAGCCCCGGGACAGCTACTGAAAAACTGTTTTTT. This rearrangement joins TRBV5-1 to TRBJ1-4, with 7 bases that match TRBD1. Germline CDR1 reads SGHRS; CDR2 reads YFSETQ. The CDR3 sequence is 14 residues long. Losses at the gene ends were 4 bases for V and 7 bases for J; bases not matched to a gene: 7.

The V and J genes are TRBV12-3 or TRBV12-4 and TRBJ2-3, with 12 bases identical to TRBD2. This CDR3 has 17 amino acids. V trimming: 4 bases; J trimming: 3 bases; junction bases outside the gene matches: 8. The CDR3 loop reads CASSYLAGGPKTDTQYF. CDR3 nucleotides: TGTGCCAGCAGTTACCTAGCGGGAGGGCCTAAGACAGATACGCAGTATTTT.

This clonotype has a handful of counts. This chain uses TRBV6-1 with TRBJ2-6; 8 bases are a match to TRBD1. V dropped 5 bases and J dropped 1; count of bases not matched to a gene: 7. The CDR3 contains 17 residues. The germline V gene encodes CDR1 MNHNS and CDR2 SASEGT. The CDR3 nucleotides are TGTGCCAGCAGTCGGACAGGGATCCAATCTGGGGCCAACGTCCTGACTTTC. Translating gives CASSRTGIQSGANVLTF.

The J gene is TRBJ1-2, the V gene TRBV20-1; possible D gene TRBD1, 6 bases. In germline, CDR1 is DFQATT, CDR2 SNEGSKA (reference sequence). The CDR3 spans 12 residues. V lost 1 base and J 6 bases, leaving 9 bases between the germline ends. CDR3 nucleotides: TGCAGTGCTAGAGCAGGGGCCGATGGCTACACCTTC. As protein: CSARAGADGYTF.

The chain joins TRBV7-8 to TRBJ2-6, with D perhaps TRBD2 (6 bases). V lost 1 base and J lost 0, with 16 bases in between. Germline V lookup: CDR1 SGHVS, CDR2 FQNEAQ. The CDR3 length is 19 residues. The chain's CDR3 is CASSLVRWWGVSGANVLTF. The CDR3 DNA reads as TGTGCCAGCAGCTTAGTGCGTTGGTGGGGGGTCTCTGGGGCCAACGTCCTGACTTTC.

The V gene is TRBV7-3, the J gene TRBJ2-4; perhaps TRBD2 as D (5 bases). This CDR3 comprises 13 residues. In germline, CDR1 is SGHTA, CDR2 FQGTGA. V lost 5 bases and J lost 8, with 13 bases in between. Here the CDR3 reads CASSPTPEDIQYF. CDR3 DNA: TGTGCCAGCAGCCCAACCCCGGAGGACATTCAGTACTTC.

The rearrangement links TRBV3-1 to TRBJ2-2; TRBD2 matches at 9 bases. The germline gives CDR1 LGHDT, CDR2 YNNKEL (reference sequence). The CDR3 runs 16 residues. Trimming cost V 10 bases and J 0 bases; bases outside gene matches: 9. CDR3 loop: CATTGAGGANTGELFF. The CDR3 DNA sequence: TGTGCCACCACTGGCGCGGGAGGGGCGAACACCGGGGAGCTGTTTTTT.

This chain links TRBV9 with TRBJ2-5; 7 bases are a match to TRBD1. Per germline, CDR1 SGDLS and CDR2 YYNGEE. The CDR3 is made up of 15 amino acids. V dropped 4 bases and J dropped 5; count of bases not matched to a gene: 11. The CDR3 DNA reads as TGTGCCAGCAGCCCCCGGGACAGTCCGGTGGAGACCCAGTACTTC. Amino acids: CASSPRDSPVETQYF.

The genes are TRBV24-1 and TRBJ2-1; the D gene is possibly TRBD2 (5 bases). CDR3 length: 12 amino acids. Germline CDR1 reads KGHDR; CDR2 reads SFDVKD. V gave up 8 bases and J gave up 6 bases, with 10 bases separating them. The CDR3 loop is CATKGGSNEQFF. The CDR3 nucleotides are TGTGCCACCAAGGGTGGGAGCAATGAGCAGTTCTTC.

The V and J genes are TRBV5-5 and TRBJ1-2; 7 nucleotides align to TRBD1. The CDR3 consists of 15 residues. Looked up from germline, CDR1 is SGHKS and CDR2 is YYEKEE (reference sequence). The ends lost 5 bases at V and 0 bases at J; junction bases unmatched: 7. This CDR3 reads CASRAGQDPNYGYTF. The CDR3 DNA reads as TGTGCCAGCAGGGCCGGACAGGACCCTAACTATGGCTACACCTTC.

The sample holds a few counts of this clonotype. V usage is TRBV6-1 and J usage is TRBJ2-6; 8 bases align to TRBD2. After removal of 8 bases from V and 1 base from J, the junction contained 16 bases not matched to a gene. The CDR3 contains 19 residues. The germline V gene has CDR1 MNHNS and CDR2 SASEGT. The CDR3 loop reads CASGSLKGGRISGANVLTF. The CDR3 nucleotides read TGTGCCAGCGGATCTCTTAAGGGCGGGAGGATTTCTGGGGCCAACGTCCTGACTTTC.

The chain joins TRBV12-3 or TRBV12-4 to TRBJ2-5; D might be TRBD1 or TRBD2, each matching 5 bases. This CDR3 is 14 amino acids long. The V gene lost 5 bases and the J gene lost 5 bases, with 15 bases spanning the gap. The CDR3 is CASSAPGPGETQYF. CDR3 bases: TGTGCCAGCAGTGCGCCGGGACCAGGGGAGACCCAGTACTTC.

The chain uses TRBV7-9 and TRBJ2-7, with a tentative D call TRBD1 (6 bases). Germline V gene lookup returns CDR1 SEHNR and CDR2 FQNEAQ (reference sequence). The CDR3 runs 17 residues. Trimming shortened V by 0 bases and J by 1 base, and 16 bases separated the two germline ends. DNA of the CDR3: TGTGCCAGCAGCTTAGCGCTTGTACAGGGTGGGTCCTACGAGCAGTACTTC. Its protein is CASSLALVQGGSYEQYF.

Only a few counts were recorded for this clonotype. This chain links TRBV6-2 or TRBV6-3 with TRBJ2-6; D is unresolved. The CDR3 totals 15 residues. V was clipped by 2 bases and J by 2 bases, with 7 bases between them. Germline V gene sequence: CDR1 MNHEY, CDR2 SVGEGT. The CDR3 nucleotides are TGTGCCAGCAGTTACAAAGAGACTGGGGCCAACGTCCTGACTTTC. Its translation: CASSYKETGANVLTF.

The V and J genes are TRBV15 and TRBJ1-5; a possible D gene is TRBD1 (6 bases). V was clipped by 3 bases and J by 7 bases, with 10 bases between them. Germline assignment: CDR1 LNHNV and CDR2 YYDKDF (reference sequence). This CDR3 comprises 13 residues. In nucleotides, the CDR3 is TGTGCCACCAGCAGCACAGGGAGACAGCCCCAGCATTTT. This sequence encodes CATSSTGRQPQHF.

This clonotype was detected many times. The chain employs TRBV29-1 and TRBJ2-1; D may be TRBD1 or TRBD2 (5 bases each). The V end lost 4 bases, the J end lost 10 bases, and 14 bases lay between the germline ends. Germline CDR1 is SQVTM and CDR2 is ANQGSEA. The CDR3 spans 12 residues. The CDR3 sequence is CSVGPPWGEQFF. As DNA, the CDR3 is TGCAGCGTTGGCCCCCCGTGGGGGGAGCAGTTCTTC.

The CDR3, as DNA: TGCGCCAGCAGTGAGACAGGGGGGACCCAGTACTTC. It yields the protein CASSETGGTQYF. This chain links TRBV10-2 with TRBJ2-5, with TRBD1 identical over 8 bases. This CDR3 is built from 12 residues. With 2 bases clipped from V and 7 bases from J, the junction kept 0 bases outside the gene matches. Germline CDR1 is WSHSY and CDR2 is SAAADI.

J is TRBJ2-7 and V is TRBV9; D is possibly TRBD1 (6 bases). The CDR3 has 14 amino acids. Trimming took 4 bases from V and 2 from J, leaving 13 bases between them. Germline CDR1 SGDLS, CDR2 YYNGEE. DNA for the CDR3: TGTGCCAGCAGCCCTATGACAGGTACCTACGAGCAGTACTTC. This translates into CASSPMTGTYEQYF.

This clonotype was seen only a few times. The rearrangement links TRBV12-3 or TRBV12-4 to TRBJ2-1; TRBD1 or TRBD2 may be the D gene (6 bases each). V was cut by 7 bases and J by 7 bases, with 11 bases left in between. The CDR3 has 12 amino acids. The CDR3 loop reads CASTWRGNEQFF. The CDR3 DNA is TGTGCCAGCACCTGGAGGGGGAATGAGCAGTTCTTC.

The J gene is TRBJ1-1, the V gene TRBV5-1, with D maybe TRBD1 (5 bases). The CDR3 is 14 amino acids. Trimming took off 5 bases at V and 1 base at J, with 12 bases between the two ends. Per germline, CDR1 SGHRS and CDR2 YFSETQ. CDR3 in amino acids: CASRLLTGNTEAFF. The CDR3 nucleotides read TGCGCCAGCAGGCTCTTAACAGGGAACACTGAAGCTTTCTTT. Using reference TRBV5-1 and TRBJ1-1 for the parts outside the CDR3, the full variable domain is KAGVTQTPRYLIKTRGQQVTLSCSPISGHRSVSWYQQTPGQGLQFLFEYFSETQRNKGNFPGRFSGRQFSNSRSEMNVSTLELGDSALYLCASRLLTGNTEAFFGQGTRLTVV.

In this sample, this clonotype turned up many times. CDR3 sequence reads: CASSLGLAWNEQFF. In DNA form, the CDR3 reads TGTGCCAGCAGCTTAGGACTAGCTTGGAATGAGCAGTTCTTC. This chain joins TRBV7-2 and TRBJ2-1, with 7 nucleotides matching TRBD2. The CDR3 loop spans 14 amino acids. The V and J ends lost 1 base and 7 bases, in that order; junction bases with no gene match: 4. Germline V gene data show CDR1 as SGHTA and CDR2 as FQGNSA.

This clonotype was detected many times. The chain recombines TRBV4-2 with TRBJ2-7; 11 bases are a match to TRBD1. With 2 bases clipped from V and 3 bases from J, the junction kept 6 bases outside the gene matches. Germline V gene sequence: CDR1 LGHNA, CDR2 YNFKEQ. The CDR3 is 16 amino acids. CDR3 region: CASSQQRGTGGYEQYF. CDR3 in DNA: TGTGCCAGCAGCCAACAGCGCGGGACAGGGGGCTACGAGCAGTACTTC.